This T cell receptor beta chain emerged from a study of CD8 T cells in ankylosing spondylitis. Library preparation for TCR beta used quantitative 5'-RACE with molecular barcodes. TCRdb used MiXCR to reprocess the 5' RACE reads, holding one entry per CDR3 protein. The profile covers tens of thousands of distinct CDR3 sequences, with just under 9% appearing a single time and over 25% taken by the ten largest. This clonotype occurred a few times. Its cognate antigen is unknown. Germline lookup yields CDR1 SGHRS and CDR2 YFSETQ. V lost 7 bases and J lost 0, with 8 bases in between. The CDR3 contains 14 residues. General study points: About 8 highly homologous variants made up a TCR beta motif that seemed to typify ankylosing spondylitis blood. Earlier studies detected some motif variants in reactive arthritis synovial fluid and blood.

The chain has TRBV5-1 and TRBJ2-6; D gene uncertain. Sequencing was done on a sample of blood, either unsorted or a sorted T cell fraction (not recorded which). The source of this sequence is a male donor with ankylosing spondylitis. The CDR3 here is CASEHPSGANVLTF. In DNA form, the CDR3 reads TGCGCCAGCGAGCACCCCTCTGGGGCCAACGTCCTGACTTTC.